The 10 T cell receptor beta chains in this list originate from one sample, sequenced in a study of T cell responses to AZD1222 COVID-19 vaccine. Only in-frame clones appear in the TCRdb table, and some are missing; sequencing was by immunoSEQ multiplex PCR. The sample gives 80,000 to 100,000 clones, around nine tenths of which show up once; approximately 7.5% is in the top ten. The sample here was peripheral blood, taken on day 0 of AZD1222 vaccination. Receptor source: an adult in good health.

V usage is TRBV4-3 and J usage is TRBJ2-1; 13 bases align to TRBD2. The CDR3 totals 15 residues. V lost 4 bases, J lost 5 bases, and 2 bases stayed unmatched. From germline, CDR1 is LGHNA and CDR2 YSLEER. The CDR3 nucleotides are TGCGCCAGCAGCCGGGGACTAGCGGGAAACAATGAGCAGTTCTTC. Protein sequence: CASSRGLAGNNEQFF.

The chain recombines TRBV6-5 with TRBJ2-1; 13 bases are a match to TRBD2. V shed 0 bases, J shed 8 bases, and the junction held 1 base outside the gene matches. Germline V gene lookup returns CDR1 MNHEY and CDR2 SVGAGI. This CDR3 spans 15 amino acids. In DNA form, the CDR3 reads TGTGCCAGCAGTTACTCCGGGACTAGCGGGGATGAGCAGTTCTTC. As protein: CASSYSGTSGDEQFF.

The gene calls are TRBV19 and TRBJ1-5; tentative D call: TRBD1 (6 bases). CDR3 length equals 15 residues. The V end was cut by 6 bases, the J end by 3 bases, with 15 bases between. Germline CDR1 is LNHDA and CDR2 is SQIVND (reference sequence). CDR3 in DNA: TGTGCCAGTAGCGCCGCCAGGGGATACAATCAGCCCCAGCATTTT. It is translated as CASSAARGYNQPQHF. The full variable domain, with the rest looked up from reference TRBV19 and TRBJ1-5, is DGGITQSPKYLFRKEGQNVTLSCEQNLNHDAMYWYRQDPGQGLRLIYYSQIVNDFQKGDIAEGYSVSREKKESFPLTVTSAQKNPTAFYLCASSAARGYNQPQHFGDGTRLSIL.

This clone was seen a handful of times. Other DNA sequences within the sample encode an identical CDR3. The rearrangement joins TRBV5-1 to TRBJ1-5, with no clear D. Germline V lookup: CDR1 SGHRS, CDR2 YFSETQ. The CDR3 length is 14 residues. The V and J ends lost 1 base and 4 bases respectively, with 9 bases between them. This CDR3 is CASSLRGENQPQHF. CDR3 bases: TGCGCCAGCAGCTTGCGCGGGGAGAATCAGCCCCAGCATTTT.

In this sample, this clone turned up once. This chain links TRBV30 with TRBJ1-4; D is possibly TRBD1 (5 bases). The CDR3 loop spans 13 amino acids. CDR1 is GTSNPN and CDR2 is SVGIG in the germline V gene (reference sequence). Deletions cut 5 bases from V and 6 bases from J, with 13 bases between. The CDR3 is CAWGPRGHEKLFF. CDR3 sequence (DNA): TGTGCCTGGGGGCCCCGGGGCCATGAAAAACTGTTTTTT.

This clone was counted a single time. The J gene is TRBJ2-2, the V gene TRBV7-3; a weak D match, TRBD1 (6 bases). The germline gives CDR1 SGHTA, CDR2 FQGTGA. Trimming left V 4 bases short and J 1 base short, with 7 bases between. CDR3 length: 14 amino acids. The CDR3 loop is CASSSGQNTGELFF. CDR3 in DNA: TGTGCCAGCAGCTCGGGACAGAACACCGGGGAGCTGTTTTTT.

The chain combines TRBV7-3 with TRBJ2-1; 9 positions agree with TRBD1. CDR1 is SGHTA and CDR2 is FQGTGA in the germline V gene. The CDR3 covers 14 residues. J was trimmed by 7 bases and V by 4 bases; bases with no gene match: 5. The CDR3 sequence: CASSSQGALNEQFF. The DNA of the CDR3 is TGTGCCAGCAGCTCACAGGGGGCGCTGAATGAGCAGTTCTTC. Supplemented by reference TRBV7-3 and TRBJ2-1, the full variable domain reads GAGVSQTPSNKVTEKGKYVELRCDPISGHTALYWYRQSLGQGPEFLIYFQGTGAADDSGLPNDRFFAVRPEGSVSTLKIQRTERGDSAVYLCASSSQGALNEQFFGPGTRLTVL.

The gene calls are TRBV19 and TRBJ2-3; maybe TRBD2 (6 bases). Trimming removed 7 bases from V and 3 bases from J, with 20 bases in between. Looked up from germline, CDR1 is LNHDA and CDR2 is SQIVND (reference sequence). The CDR3 extends over 16 amino acids. CDR3 coding DNA: TGTGCCAGTAATCGATGGGCCGGAGGGGCTACAGATACGCAGTATTTT. Translation gives CASNRWAGGATDTQYF.

J is TRBJ2-7 and V is TRBV5-1; TRBD2 matches 7 bases. This CDR3 comprises 15 residues. Germline CDR1 SGHRS, CDR2 YFSETQ. V was pared by 0 bases and J by 0 bases, with 3 bases of the junction left unmatched. The CDR3 spells CASSLGAGDSYEQYF. The CDR3 DNA reads as TGCGCCAGCAGCTTGGGGGCGGGAGACTCCTACGAGCAGTACTTC.

The rearrangement uses TRBV30 and TRBJ2-1; D is ambiguous. The germline V and J ends were trimmed by 0 bases and 5 bases, with 11 bases remaining between them. Germline assignment: CDR1 GTSNPN and CDR2 SVGIG (reference sequence). The CDR3 totals 14 residues. The CDR3 bases are TGTGCCTGGAGTGTACTGAGTGGACACAATGAGCAGTTCTTC. Protein sequence: CAWSVLSGHNEQFF.